The entry below gives a single T cell receptor (beta chain) sequence along with its context. What it binds is unknown. Making the TCR beta cDNA relied on 5'RACE template switching with UMIs. TCRdb reprocessed the 5' RACE reads and reports one entry per CDR3 protein, with no DNA. This repertoire includes 550,000 or so distinct CDR3 sequences. This entry belongs to a study of T cells expressing NK-cell markers. CDR3 size: 16 residues. Germline CDR1 SGDLS, CDR2 YYNGEE. Overall study results and limits: Dominant NKG2C+ clonotypes accounted for roughly 1.0-8% of CD8+ T cells in more than 5 donors.

The TCR was taken from a man aged 18 to 30 in good health. The source material was blood T cells: a sorted CD56 or NKG2C T cell subset, CD4+ or CD8+ T cells, or bulk PBMC T cells (not recorded which). The genes are TRBV9 and TRBJ2-1; TCRdb selects TRBD2, and the lack of DNA leaves this call unchecked. CDR3: CASSVDPGTSPSEQFF.